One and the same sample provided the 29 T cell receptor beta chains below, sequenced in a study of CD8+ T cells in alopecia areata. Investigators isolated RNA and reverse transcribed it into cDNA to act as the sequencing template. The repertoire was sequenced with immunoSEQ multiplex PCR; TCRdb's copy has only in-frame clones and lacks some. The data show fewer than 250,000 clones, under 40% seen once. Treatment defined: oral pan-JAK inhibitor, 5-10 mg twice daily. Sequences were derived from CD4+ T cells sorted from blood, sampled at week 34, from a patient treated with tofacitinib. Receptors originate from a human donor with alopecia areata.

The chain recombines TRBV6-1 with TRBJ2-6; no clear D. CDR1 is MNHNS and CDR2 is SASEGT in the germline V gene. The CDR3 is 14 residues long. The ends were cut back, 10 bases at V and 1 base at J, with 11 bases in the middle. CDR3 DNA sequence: TGTGCCATCTTGACTGTATCTGGGGCCAACGTCCTGACTTTC. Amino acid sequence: CAILTVSGANVLTF.

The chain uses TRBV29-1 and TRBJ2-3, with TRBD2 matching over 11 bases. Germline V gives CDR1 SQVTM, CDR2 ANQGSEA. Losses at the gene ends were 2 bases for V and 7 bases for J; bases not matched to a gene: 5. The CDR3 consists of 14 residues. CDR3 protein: CSVELAGGPNTQYF. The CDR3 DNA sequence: TGCAGCGTTGAATTAGCGGGAGGGCCGAATACGCAGTATTTT.

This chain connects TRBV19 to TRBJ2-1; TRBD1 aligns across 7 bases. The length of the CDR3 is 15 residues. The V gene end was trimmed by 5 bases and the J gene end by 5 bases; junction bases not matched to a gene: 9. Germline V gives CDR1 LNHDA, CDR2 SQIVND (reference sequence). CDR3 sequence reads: CASSPDRVTDNEQFF. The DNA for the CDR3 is TGTGCCAGTAGTCCCGACAGGGTAACAGACAATGAGCAGTTCTTC.

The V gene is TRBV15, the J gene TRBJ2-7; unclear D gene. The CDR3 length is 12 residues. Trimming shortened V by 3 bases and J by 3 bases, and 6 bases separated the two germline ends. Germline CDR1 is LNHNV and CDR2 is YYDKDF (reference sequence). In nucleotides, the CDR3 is TGTGCCACCAGCAGGGATTACTACGAGCAGTACTTC. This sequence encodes CATSRDYYEQYF.

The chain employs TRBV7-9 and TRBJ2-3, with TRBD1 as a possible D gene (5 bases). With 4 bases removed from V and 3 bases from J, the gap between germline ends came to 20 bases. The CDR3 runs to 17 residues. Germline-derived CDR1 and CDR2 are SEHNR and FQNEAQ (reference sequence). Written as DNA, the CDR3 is TGTGCCAGCAGCTCAGTGGGTGGGCCAGGGATTACAGATACGCAGTATTTT. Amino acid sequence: CASSSVGGPGITDTQYF.

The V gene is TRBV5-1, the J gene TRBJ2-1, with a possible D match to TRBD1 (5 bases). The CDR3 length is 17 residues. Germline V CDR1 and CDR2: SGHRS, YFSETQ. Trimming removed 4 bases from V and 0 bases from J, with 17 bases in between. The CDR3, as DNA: TGCGCCAGCAGCCCAAAGGGGCCGGCGAGCTCCTACAATGAGCAGTTCTTC. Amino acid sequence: CASSPKGPASSYNEQFF.

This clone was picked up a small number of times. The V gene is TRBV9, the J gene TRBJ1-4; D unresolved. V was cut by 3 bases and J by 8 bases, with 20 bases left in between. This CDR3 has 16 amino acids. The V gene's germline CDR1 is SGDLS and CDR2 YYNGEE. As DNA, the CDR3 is TGTGCCAGCAGCGCCTCACCGGACGGAAGGTGGGAAAAACTGTTTTTT. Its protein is CASSASPDGRWEKLFF. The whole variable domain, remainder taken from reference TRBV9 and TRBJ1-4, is DSGVTQTPKHLITATGQRVTLRCSPRSGDLSVYWYQQSLDQGLQFLIQYYNGEERAKGNILERFSAQQFPDLHSELNLSSLELGDSALYFCASSASPDGRWEKLFFGSGTQLSVL.

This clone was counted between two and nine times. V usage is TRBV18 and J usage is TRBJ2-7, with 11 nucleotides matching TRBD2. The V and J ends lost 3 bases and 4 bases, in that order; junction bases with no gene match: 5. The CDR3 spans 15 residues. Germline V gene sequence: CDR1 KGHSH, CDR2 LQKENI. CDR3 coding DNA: TGTGCCAGCTCACCTCCGGGACTAGCGGTTTACGAGCAGTACTTC. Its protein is CASSPPGLAVYEQYF.

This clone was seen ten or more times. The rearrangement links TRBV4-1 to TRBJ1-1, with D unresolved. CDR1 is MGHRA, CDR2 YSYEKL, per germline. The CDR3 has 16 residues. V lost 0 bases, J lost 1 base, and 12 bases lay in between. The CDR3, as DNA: TGCGCCAGCAGCCAAGATCCGACCCCGGGGAACACTGAAGCTTTCTTT. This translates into CASSQDPTPGNTEAFF.

This chain's CDR3 is CAQHIKPQHF. CDR3 bases: TGCGCCCAGCATATAAAGCCCCAGCATTTT. The chain links TRBV10-1 to TRBJ1-5; D gene unclear. CDR1 and CDR2 from the germline V gene are WNHNN and SYGVQD (reference sequence). Trimming removed 11 bases at V and 8 bases at J, with 10 bases between. The CDR3 has 10 residues.

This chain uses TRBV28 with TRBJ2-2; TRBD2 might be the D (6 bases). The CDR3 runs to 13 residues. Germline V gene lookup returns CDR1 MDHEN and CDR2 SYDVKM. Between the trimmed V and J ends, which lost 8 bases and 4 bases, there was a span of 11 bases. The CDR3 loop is CASGAGTTGELFF. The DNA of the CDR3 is TGTGCCAGCGGGGCGGGAACCACCGGGGAGCTGTTTTTT.

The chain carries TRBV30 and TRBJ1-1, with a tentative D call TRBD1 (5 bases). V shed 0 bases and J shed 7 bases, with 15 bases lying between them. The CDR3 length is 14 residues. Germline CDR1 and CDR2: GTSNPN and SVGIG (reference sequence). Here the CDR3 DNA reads TGTGCCTGGAGTGTAAGGGGACGACAAGATGAAGCTTTCTTT. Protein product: CAWSVRGRQDEAFF. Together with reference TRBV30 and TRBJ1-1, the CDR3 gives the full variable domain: SQTIHQWPATLVQPVGSPLSLECTVEGTSNPNLYWYRQAAGRGLQLLFYSVGIGQISSEVPQNLSASRPQDRQFILSSKKLLLSDSGFYLCAWSVRGRQDEAFFGQGTRLTVV.

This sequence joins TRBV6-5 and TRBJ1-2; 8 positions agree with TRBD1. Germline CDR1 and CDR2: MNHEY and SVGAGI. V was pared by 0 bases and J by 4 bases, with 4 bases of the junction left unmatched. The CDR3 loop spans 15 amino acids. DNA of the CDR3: TGTGCCAGCAGTTACTCCAGGGGGCGAGGCTATGGCTACACCTTC. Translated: CASSYSRGRGYGYTF.

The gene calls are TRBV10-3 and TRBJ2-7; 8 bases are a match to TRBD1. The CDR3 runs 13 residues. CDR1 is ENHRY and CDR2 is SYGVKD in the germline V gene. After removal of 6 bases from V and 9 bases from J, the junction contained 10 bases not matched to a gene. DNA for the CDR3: TGTGCCATCAGCCCCGGGACAGGCAGCGGGCAGTACTTC. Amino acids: CAISPGTGSGQYF.

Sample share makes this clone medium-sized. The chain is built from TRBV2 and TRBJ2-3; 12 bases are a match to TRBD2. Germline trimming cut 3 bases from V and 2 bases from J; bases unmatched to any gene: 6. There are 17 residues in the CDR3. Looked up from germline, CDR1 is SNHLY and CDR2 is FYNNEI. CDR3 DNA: TGTGCCAGCAGTGAGAGACTAGCGGGGGACTTCACAGATACGCAGTATTTT. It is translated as CASSERLAGDFTDTQYF.

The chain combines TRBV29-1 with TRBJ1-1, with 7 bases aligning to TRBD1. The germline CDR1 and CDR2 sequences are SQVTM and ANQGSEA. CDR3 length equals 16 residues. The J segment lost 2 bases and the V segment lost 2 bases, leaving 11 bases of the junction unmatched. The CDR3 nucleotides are TGCAGCGTTGAAAAATCCGCGACAGGGTCCAACACTGAAGCTTTCTTT. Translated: CSVEKSATGSNTEAFF.

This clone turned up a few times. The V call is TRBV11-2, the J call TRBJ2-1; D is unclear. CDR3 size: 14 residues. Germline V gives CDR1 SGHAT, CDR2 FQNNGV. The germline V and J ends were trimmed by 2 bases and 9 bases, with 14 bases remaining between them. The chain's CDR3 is CASSLIVFVSEQFF. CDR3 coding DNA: TGTGCCAGCAGCTTAATCGTTTTTGTTAGTGAGCAGTTCTTC.

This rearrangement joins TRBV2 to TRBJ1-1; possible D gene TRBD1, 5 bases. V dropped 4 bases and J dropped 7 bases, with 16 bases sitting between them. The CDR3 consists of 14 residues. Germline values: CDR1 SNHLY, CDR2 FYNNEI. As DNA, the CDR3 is TGTGCCAGCAGTGCTAATTCCGGGACTGGTGAAGCTTTCTTT. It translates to CASSANSGTGEAFF.

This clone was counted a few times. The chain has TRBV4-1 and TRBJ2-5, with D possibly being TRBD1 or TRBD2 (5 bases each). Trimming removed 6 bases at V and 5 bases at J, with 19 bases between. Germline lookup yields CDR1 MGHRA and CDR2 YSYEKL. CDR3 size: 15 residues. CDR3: CASRPGRRVNETQYF. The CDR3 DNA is TGCGCCAGCAGGCCGGGACGGCGAGTCAATGAGACCCAGTACTTC.

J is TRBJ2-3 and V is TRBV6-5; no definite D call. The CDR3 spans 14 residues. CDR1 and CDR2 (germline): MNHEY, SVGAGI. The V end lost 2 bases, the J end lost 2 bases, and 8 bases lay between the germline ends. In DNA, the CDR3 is TGTGCCAGCAGTTACAGTGACGCCACAGATACGCAGTATTTT. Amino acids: CASSYSDATDTQYF.

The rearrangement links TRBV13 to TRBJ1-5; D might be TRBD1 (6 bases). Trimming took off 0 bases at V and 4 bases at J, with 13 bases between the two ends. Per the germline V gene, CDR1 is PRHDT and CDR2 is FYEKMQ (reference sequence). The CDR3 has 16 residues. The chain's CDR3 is CASSLGSRGVNQPQHF. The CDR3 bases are TGTGCCAGCAGCTTAGGCTCCAGGGGAGTAAATCAGCCCCAGCATTTT.

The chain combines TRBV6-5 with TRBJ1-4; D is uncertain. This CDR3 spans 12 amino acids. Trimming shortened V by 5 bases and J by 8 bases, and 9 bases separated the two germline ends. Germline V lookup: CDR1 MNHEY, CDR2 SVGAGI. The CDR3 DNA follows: TGTGCCAGCAGTAACAGAGGGGAAAAACTGTTTTTT. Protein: CASSNRGEKLFF.

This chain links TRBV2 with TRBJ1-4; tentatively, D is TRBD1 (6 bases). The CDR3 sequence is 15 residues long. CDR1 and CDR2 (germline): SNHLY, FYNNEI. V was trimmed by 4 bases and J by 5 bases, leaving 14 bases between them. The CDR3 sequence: CASSVTGAPNEKLFF. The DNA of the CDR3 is TGTGCCAGCAGTGTGACGGGGGCTCCAAATGAAAAACTGTTTTTT.

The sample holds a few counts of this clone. The DNA of the CDR3 is TGTGCCAGCAAATTGACGCGGGGCTACACCTTC. Protein sequence: CASKLTRGYTF. The V call is TRBV2, the J call TRBJ1-2, with no clear D. The V end was cut by 7 bases, the J end by 8 bases, with 11 bases between. CDR1 is SNHLY, CDR2 FYNNEI, per germline. The CDR3 is 11 amino acids.

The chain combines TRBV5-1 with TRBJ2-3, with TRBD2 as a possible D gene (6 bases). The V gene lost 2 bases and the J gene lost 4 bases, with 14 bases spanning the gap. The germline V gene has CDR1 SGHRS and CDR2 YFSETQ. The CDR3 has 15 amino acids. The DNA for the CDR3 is TGCGCCAGCAGCTTAGAAGGGAGGCCCCCAGATACGCAGTATTTT. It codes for CASSLEGRPPDTQYF.

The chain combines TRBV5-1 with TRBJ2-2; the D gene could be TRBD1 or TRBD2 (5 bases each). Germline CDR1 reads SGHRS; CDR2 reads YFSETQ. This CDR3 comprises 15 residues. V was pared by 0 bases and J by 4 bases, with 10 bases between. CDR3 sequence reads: CASSLDPGATGELFF. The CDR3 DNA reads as TGCGCCAGCAGCTTGGATCCCGGGGCCACCGGGGAGCTGTTTTTT.

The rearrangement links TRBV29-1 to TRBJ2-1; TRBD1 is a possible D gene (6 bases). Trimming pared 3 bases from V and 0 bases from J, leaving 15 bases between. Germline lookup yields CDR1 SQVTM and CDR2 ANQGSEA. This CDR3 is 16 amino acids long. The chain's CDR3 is CSVDPKPGVSYNEQFF. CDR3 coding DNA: TGCAGCGTTGACCCAAAACCAGGGGTCTCCTACAATGAGCAGTTCTTC.

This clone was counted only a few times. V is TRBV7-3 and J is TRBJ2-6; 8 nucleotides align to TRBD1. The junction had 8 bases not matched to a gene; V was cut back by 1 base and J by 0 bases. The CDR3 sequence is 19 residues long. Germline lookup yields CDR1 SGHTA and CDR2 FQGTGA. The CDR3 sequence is CASSLMQGARGSGANVLTF. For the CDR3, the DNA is TGTGCCAGCAGCTTAATGCAGGGGGCGCGGGGCTCTGGGGCCAACGTCCTGACTTTC.

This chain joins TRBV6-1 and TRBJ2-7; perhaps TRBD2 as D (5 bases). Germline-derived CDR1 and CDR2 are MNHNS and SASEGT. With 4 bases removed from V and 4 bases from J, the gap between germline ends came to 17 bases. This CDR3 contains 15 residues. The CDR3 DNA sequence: TGTGCCAGCAGTGTGGGGAGCCAAACTGGGTACGAGCAGTACTTC. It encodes CASSVGSQTGYEQYF.